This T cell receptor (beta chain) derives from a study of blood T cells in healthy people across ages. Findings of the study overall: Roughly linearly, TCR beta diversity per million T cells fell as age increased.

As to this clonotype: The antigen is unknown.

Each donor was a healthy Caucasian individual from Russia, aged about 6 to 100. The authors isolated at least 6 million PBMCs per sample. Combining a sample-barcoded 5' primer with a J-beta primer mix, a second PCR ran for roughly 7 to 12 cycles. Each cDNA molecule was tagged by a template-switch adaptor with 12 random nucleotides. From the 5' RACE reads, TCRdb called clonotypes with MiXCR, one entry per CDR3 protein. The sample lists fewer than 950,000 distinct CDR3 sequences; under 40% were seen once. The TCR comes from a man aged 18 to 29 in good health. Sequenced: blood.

In DNA form, the CDR3 reads TGCAGTGCTAGAGATATTCGGCGGGTGGGGCAAGAGACCCAGTACTTC. This encodes CSARDIRRVGQETQYF. The chain uses TRBV20-1 and TRBJ2-5, with D possibly being TRBD2 (5 bases). The CDR3 has 16 amino acids. In germline, CDR1 is DFQATT, CDR2 SNEGSKA (reference sequence). Trimming removed 0 bases from V and 2 bases from J, with 16 bases in between.